This T cell receptor beta chain was identified in a study of blood T cells in healthy people across ages. As regards this clonotype: Its antigen is not identified.

This CDR3 comprises 14 residues. The ends were cut back, 7 bases at V and 10 bases at J, with 17 bases in the middle. Germline V lookup: CDR1 SGHTA, CDR2 FQGNSA. Study observations and caveats: Comparison with aged donors showed that long-lived donors had more naive CD4+ cells and higher diversity. Researchers report that TCR beta diversity correlated strongly with naive T cell percentage. Estimated diversity that came from one million T cells was considered an underestimate.

With a J-beta primer mix and a sample-barcoded 5' primer, a second PCR ran roughly 6 to 11 cycles. With 12 random nucleotides, a template-switch adaptor tagged each individual cDNA molecule. From the 5' RACE reads, TCRdb called clonotypes with MiXCR, one entry per CDR3 protein. This table has roughly 930,000 distinct CDR3 sequences, under 50% appearing once. This TCR was sampled from a man younger than 45 in good health. Sequenced sample: blood. The chain has TRBV7-2 and TRBJ1-6; D unresolved. The DNA of the CDR3 is TGTGCCAGCAATCCGCCAGGTGTAATCTCACCCCTCCACTTT. Translated: CASNPPGVISPLHF.